This T cell receptor (beta chain) was profiled in a study of CD4+ T cells in melanoma. This CDR3 is 13 amino acids long. The V gene lost 5 bases and the J gene lost 7 bases, with 11 bases spanning the gap. Germline CDR1 is SGHTA and CDR2 is FQGNSA. Assay used: immunoSEQ multiplex PCR; TCRdb lists only in-frame clones, some missing. The sample lists about 6,700 clones, approximately 66% occurring once. About this clone itself: The antigen is undetermined.

Study results and limitations: In melanoma, neoantigen-specific CD4+ T cells reportedly differed in differentiation state. CD8+ T cell, macrophage and B cell function reportedly correlated with neoantigen-specific CD4+ T cells.

This rearrangement joins TRBV7-2 to TRBJ1-4; D gene uncertain. Sequencing was performed on cells from a culture (not recorded whether cultured in vitro). The origin of this receptor is a human donor with melanoma. The CDR3 loop reads CASSLKSAEKLFF. In DNA form, the CDR3 reads TGTGCCAGCAGCCTCAAATCGGCTGAAAAACTGTTTTTT.